The T cell receptor (beta chain) described here comes from a study of identical twins. Findings and limits, study-wide: A lower insertion count was a feature of abundant cord blood beta clonotypes, with no such feature in memory repertoires. Out-of-frame sharing of TCR alpha in monozygotic twins was underestimated by models. Zero-insertion analyses might be partly confounded by invariant T cells like MAIT and iNKT.

Per germline, CDR1 MNHEY and CDR2 SVGEGT. V lost 0 bases and J lost 9; bases outside the gene matches: 7. CDR3 length equals 16 residues. Everyone who donated was a healthy Caucasian. With regard to this clonotype: Its antigen is unknown.

TCRdb used MiXCR to reprocess the 5' RACE reads, holding one entry per CDR3 protein. The sample contains about 890,000 distinct CDR3 sequences, roughly an eighth of which appear only once. This sample was shared with a second study, whose subject was yellow fever vaccine responses in identical twins.

This rearrangement joins TRBV6-2 or TRBV6-3 to TRBJ2-7, with 14 bases aligning to TRBD2. The receptor comes from a woman aged 18-29 years in good health. The source material was PBMCs. The CDR3 bases are TGTGCCAGCAGTTACTCCGCGGGACTAGCGGGAGTAAGGCAGTACTTC. Protein product: CASSYSAGLAGVRQYF.